A single sample is the source of the 9 T cell receptor beta chains below, sequenced in a study of cytomegalovirus exposure and HLA in healthy donors. 13 Jbeta primers and 60 Vbeta primers were used for the PCR. Produced via immunoSEQ multiplex PCR; TCRdb's table is partial and in-frame only. In the table there are approximately 91,000 clones, 55% to 80% of which are singletons. The sample was PBMCs. The receptor set was obtained from a female donor in good health and CMV-seronegative.

The chain recombines TRBV6-5 with TRBJ2-1; 7 nucleotides align to TRBD2. The CDR3 contains 14 residues. Germline CDR1 is MNHEY and CDR2 is SVGAGI. Trimming removed 5 bases from V and 4 bases from J; junction bases left unmatched: 5. CDR3 region: CASSRAGPYNEQFF. The CDR3, as DNA: TGTGCCAGCAGTCGAGCGGGGCCATACAATGAGCAGTTCTTC.

The rearrangement links TRBV18 to TRBJ2-1; TRBD2 matches 7 bases. Germline lookup yields CDR1 KGHSH and CDR2 LQKENI. V dropped 4 bases and J dropped 3; count of bases not matched to a gene: 12. The CDR3 runs 17 residues. CDR3 sequence reads: CASSRDVLAGLYNEQFF. CDR3 bases: TGTGCCAGCTCACGGGACGTTTTAGCGGGCCTCTACAATGAGCAGTTCTTC.

The chain couples TRBV6-5 to TRBJ2-5; 8 bases are shared with TRBD2. The germline gives CDR1 MNHEY, CDR2 SVGAGI. Losses at the gene ends were 2 bases for V and 5 bases for J; bases not matched to a gene: 7. This CDR3 comprises 15 residues. The CDR3 loop is CASSYLPGGRETQYF. CDR3 nucleotides: TGTGCCAGCAGTTACCTTCCGGGAGGGCGGGAGACCCAGTACTTC.

V and J are TRBV5-3 and TRBJ1-5, with D possibly TRBD1 on 5 matching bases. TRBV5-3 is an ORF, with its function uncertain. The CDR3 runs 14 residues. Trimming removed 4 bases from V and 6 bases from J, with 14 bases in between. CDR3 amino acids: CARSRKGAGQPQHF. CDR3 coding DNA: TGTGCCAGAAGCCGCAAAGGGGCCGGTCAGCCCCAGCATTTT.

The V gene is TRBV2, the J gene TRBJ1-1, with 7 bases identical to TRBD1. CDR3 length: 14 amino acids. Germline values: CDR1 SNHLY, CDR2 FYNNEI. V lost 2 bases and J lost 5; bases outside the gene matches: 5. CDR3 sequence reads: CASSETGAGTEAFF. CDR3 coding DNA: TGTGCCAGCAGTGAAACAGGGGCCGGGACTGAAGCTTTCTTT.

The V call is TRBV7-8, the J call TRBJ1-5; TRBD1 might be the D (6 bases). With 1 base removed from V and 4 bases from J, the gap between germline ends came to 8 bases. Germline V CDR1 and CDR2: SGHVS, FQNEAQ. The CDR3 is 14 residues long. CDR3 in DNA: TGTGCCAGCAGCTTAGGGGACACTAATCAGCCCCAGCATTTT. It encodes CASSLGDTNQPQHF.

The V call is TRBV4-1, the J call TRBJ1-2; D is undetermined. Germline CDR1 is MGHRA and CDR2 is YSYEKL. Trimming removed 0 bases at V and 0 bases at J, with 11 bases between. CDR3 size: 16 residues. The CDR3 sequence is CASSQDERIANYGYTF. DNA for the CDR3: TGCGCCAGCAGCCAAGATGAGAGGATAGCTAACTATGGCTACACCTTC.

The chain links TRBV18 to TRBJ2-5; 12 bases align to TRBD2. There are 17 residues in the CDR3. J gave up 2 bases and V 6 bases, and 10 bases lay outside the gene matches. Germline lookup yields CDR1 KGHSH and CDR2 LQKENI. The DNA of the CDR3 is TGTGCCAGCTCTACAGGGCGGACTAGCGGGATACAAGAGACCCAGTACTTC. Amino acid sequence: CASSTGRTSGIQETQYF.

The J gene is TRBJ1-5, the V gene TRBV19, with TRBD1 as a possible D gene (5 bases). The V end lost 3 bases, the J end lost 1 base, and 13 bases lay between the germline ends. This CDR3 comprises 16 residues. CDR1 and CDR2 (germline): LNHDA, SQIVND (reference sequence). CDR3 sequence reads: CASSIRGAGSNQPQHF. CDR3 sequence (DNA): TGTGCCAGTAGTATTCGCGGGGCGGGGAGCAATCAGCCCCAGCATTTT.